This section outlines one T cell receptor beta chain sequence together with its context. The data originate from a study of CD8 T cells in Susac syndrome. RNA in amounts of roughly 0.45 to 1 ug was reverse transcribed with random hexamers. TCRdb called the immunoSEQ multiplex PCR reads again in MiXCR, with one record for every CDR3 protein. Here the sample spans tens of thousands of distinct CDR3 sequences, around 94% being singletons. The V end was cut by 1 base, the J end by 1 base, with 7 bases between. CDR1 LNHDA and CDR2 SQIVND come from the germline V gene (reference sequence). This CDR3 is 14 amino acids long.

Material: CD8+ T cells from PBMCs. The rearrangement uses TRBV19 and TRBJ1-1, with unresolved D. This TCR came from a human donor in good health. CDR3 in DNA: TGTGCCAGTAGTATAGGGGTGAAGAACACTGAAGCTTTCTTT. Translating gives CASSIGVKNTEAFF.